This record looks at one T cell receptor (beta chain) sequence and its context. The entry originates in a study of blood T cell repertoires in COVID-19. Study as a whole: Specimens from acute and convalescent COVID-19 originated in the United States, Italy and Spain.

V shed 1 base and J 3 bases; nucleotides not matched to a gene: 2. The CDR3 contains 16 residues. CDR1 and CDR2 (germline): SGHVS, FNYEAQ. Authors' processing steps: Reference gene primer amplification gave estimated nucleated cell counts. TCRdb keeps only in-frame clones here, not all; method: immunoSEQ multiplex PCR. The V and J calls and the clone size are those of that table, but D and trimming were determined from the DNA. Among under 300,000 clones listed, 65% to 85% were seen once. The rearrangement uses TRBV7-6 and TRBJ2-1; 11 bases align to TRBD2. The receptor's source is a woman aged 40 to 50 with active or convalescent COVID-19. The sample taken for sequencing was peripheral blood. CDR3 protein: CASSLVAGGVYNEQFF. The CDR3 region has the DNA TGTGCCAGCAGCTTAGTAGCGGGGGGGGTCTACAATGAGCAGTTCTTC. The whole variable domain, filled in from reference TRBV7-6 and TRBJ2-1, reads GAGVSQSPRYKVTKRGQDVALRCDPISGHVSLYWYRQALGQGPEFLTYFNYEAQQDKSGLPNDRFSAERPEGSISTLTIQRTEQRDSAMYRCASSLVAGGVYNEQFFGPGTRLTVL.